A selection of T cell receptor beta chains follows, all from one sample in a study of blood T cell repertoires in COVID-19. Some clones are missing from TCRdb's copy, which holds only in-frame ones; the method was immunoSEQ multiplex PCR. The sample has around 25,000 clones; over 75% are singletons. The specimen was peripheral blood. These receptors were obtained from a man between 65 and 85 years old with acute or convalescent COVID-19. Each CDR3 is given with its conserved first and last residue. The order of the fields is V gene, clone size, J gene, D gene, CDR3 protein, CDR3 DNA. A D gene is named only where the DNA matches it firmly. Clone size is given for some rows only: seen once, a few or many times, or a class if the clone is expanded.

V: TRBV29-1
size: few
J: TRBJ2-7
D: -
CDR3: CSVRQRTYEQYF
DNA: TGCAGCGTCCGACAGCGTACCTACGAGCAGTACTTC

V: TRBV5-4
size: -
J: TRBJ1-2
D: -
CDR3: CASSPNPGGPRGYTF
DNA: TGTGCCAGCAGCCCCAACCCGGGAGGCCCGCGGGGCTACACCTTC

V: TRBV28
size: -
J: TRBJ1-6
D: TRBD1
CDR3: CASSLHTGTADNSPLHF
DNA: TGTGCCAGCAGTCTGCATACCGGGACAGCCGATAATTCACCCCTCCACTTT

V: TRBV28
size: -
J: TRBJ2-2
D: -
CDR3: CASSYPTGRENTGELFF
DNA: TGTGCCAGCAGTTACCCGACAGGGCGGGAGAACACCGGGGAGCTGTTTTTT

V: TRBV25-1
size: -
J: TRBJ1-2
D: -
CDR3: CASSGKGGYTF
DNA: TGTGCCAGCAGCGGGAAGGGCGGCTACACCTTC

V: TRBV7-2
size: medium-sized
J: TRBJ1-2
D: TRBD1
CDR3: CASSAQGALGGYTF
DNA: TGTGCCAGCAGCGCACAGGGGGCGTTAGGTGGCTACACCTTC

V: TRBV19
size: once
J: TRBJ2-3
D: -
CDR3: CASSVGTWGIGDTQYF
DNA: TGTGCCAGTAGTGTGGGGACATGGGGGATCGGGGATACGCAGTATTTT

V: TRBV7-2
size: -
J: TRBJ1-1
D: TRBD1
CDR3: CASSLQGGREAFF
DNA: TGTGCCAGCAGCTTACAGGGGGGCCGTGAAGCTTTCTTT

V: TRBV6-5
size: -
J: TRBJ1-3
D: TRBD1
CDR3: CASSSGQLSGNTIYF
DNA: TGTGCCAGCAGCTCGGGACAGCTCTCTGGAAACACCATATATTTT

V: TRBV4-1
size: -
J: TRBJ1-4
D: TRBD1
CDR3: CASSKSTGVNEKLFF
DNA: TGCGCCAGCAGCAAATCGACAGGGGTTAATGAAAAACTGTTTTTT

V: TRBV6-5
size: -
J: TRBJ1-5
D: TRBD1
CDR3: CASSQTGTSNQPQHF
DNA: TGTGCCAGCAGTCAGACAGGGACTAGCAATCAGCCCCAGCATTTT

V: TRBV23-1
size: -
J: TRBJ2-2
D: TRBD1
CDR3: CASSQHRGDTGELFF
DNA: TGCGCCAGCAGTCAACACAGGGGAGACACCGGGGAGCTGTTTTTT

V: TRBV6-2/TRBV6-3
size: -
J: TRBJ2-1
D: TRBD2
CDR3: CASSWTSGRMEQFF
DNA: TGTGCCAGCAGTTGGACTAGCGGGAGAATGGAGCAGTTCTTC

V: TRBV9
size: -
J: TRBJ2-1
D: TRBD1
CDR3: CASSADQPGQHSYNEQFF
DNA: TGTGCCAGCAGCGCCGACCAACCGGGACAGCACTCCTACAATGAGCAGTTCTTC

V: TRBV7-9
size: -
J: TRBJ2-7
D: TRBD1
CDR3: CASSLDRGHEQYF
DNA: TGTGCCAGCAGCTTGGACAGGGGCCACGAGCAGTACTTC

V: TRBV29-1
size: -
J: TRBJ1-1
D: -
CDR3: CSVPEGRGKTEAFF
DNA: TGCAGCGTCCCCGAGGGGCGGGGGAAAACTGAAGCTTTCTTT

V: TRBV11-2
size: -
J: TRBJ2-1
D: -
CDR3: CASKGEVNYNEQFF
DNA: TGTGCCAGCAAGGGAGAAGTGAACTACAATGAGCAGTTCTTC